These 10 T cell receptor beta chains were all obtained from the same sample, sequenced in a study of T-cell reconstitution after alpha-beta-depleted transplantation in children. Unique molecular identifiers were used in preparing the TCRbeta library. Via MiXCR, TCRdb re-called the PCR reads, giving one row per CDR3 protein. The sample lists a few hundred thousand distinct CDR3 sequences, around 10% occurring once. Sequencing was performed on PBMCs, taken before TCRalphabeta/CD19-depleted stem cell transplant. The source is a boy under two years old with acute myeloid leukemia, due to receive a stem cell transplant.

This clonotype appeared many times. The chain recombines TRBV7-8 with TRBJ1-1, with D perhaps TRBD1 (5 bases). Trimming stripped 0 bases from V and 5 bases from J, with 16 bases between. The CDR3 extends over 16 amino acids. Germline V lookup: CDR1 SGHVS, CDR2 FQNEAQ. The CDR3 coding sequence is TGTGCCAGCAGCTTAGCGGGACCCTATTTTTGGACTGAAGCTTTCTTT. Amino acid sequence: CASSLAGPYFWTEAFF. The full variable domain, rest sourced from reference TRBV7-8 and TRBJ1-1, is GAGVSQSPRYKVAKRGQDVALRCDPISGHVSLFWYQQALGQGPEFLTYFQNEAQLDKSGLPSDRFFAERPEGSVSTLKIQRTQQEDSAVYLCASSLAGPYFWTEAFFGQGTRLTVV.

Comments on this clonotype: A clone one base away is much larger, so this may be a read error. In DNA, the CDR3 is TGTGCCTGCAGCCAACAGTCTAGCGGGAGCTCCTACAATGAGCAGTTCTTC. This codes for CACSQQSSGSSYNEQFF. The chain has TRBV4-2 and TRBJ2-1; 10 nucleotides agree with TRBD2. The CDR3 runs 17 residues. The V gene's germline CDR1 is LGHNA and CDR2 YNFKEQ.

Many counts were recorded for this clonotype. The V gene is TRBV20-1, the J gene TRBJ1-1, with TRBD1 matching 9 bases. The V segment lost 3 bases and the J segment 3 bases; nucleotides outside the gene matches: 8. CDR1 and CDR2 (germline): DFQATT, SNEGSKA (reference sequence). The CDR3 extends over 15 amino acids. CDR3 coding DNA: TGCAGTGCTAGGTCGCTCGGGACAGGGTACACTGAAGCTTTCTTT. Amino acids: CSARSLGTGYTEAFF.

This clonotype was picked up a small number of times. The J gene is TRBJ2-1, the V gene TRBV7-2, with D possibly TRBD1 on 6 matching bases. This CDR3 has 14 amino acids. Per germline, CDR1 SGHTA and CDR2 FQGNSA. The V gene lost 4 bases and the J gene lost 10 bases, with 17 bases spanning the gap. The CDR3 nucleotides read TGTGCCAGCAGCTATCAGAACAGGGTCAGCGAGCAGTTCTTC. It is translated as CASSYQNRVSEQFF. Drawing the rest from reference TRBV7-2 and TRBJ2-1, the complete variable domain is GAGVSQSPSNKVTEKGKDVELRCDPISGHTALYWYRQSLGQGLEFLIYFQGNSAPDKSGLPSDRFSAERTGGSVSTLTIQRTQQEDSAVYLCASSYQNRVSEQFFGPGTRLTVL.

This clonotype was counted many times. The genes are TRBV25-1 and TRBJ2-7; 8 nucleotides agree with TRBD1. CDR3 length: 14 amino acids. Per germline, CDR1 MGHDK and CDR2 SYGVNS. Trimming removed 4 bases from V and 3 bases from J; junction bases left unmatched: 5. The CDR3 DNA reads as TGTGCCAGCAGTGGGGGACAGGAGCTCTACGAGCAGTACTTC. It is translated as CASSGGQELYEQYF.

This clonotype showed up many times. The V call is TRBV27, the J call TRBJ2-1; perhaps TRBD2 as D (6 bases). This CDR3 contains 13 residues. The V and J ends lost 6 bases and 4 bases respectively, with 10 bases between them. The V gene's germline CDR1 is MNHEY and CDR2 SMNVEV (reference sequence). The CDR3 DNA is TGTGCCAGCAGGGTAGCGGTGTACAATGAGCAGTTCTTC. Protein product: CASRVAVYNEQFF.

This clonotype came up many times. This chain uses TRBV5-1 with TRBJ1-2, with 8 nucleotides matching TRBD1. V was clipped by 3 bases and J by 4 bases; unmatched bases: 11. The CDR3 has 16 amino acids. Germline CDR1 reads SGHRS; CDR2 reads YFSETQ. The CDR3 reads CASSWASGTGVYGYTF. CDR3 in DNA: TGCGCCAGCAGCTGGGCTTCCGGGACAGGCGTCTATGGCTACACCTTC. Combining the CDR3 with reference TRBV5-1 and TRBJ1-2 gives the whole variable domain KAGVTQTPRYLIKTRGQQVTLSCSPISGHRSVSWYQQTPGQGLQFLFEYFSETQRNKGNFPGRFSGRQFSNSRSEMNVSTLELGDSALYLCASSWASGTGVYGYTFGSGTRLTVV.

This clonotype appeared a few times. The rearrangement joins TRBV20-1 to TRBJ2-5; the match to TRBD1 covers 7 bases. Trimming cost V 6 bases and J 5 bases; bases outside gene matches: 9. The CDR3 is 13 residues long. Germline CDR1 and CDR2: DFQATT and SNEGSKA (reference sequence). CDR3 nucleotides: TGCAGTGCCCGCGCGACAGGGCGGGAGACCCAGTACTTC. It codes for CSARATGRETQYF.

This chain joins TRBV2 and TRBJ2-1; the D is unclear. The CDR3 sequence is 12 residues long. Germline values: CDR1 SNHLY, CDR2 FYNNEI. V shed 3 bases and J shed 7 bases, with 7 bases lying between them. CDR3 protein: CASSDLGNEQFF. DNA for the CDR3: TGTGCCAGCAGTGATTTGGGGAATGAGCAGTTCTTC.

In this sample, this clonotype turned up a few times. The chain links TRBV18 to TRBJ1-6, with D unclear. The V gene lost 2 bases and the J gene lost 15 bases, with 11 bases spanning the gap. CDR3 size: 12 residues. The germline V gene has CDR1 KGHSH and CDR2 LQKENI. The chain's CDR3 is CASSPDVGILHF. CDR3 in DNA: TGTGCCAGCTCACCAGATGTTGGAATCCTCCACTTT. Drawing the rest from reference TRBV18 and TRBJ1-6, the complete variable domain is NAGVMQNPRHLVRRRGQEARLRCSPMKGHSHVYWYRQLPEEGLKFMVYLQKENIIDESGMPKERFSAEFPKEGPSILRIQQVVRGDSAAYFCASSPDVGILHFGNGTRLTVT.